These T cell receptor beta chains were read from a single sample in a study of OX40 agonist ivuxolimab in advanced cancers. Clones were sequenced by immunoSEQ multiplex PCR, and TCRdb holds only the in-frame ones, with some missing. The sample has around 35,000 clones, around 85% seen once; the top ten hold more than 9.5%. The sequenced sample was CD4+ or CD8+ T cells sorted from blood, obtained in a trial of the OX40 agonist ivuxolimab. The receptors were gathered from an adult with an advanced solid tumor such as melanoma, head and neck, liver or kidney cancer. Both conserved end residues are part of each CDR3. A D gene is named only where the DNA matches it firmly. Some rows mark clone size as missing; the rest say once, few, many or name a class of expanded clone.

V	size	D	J	CDR3	DNA
TRBV11-1	-	TRBD1	TRBJ1-6	CASSPGQGIRGSPLHF	TGTGCCAGCAGCCCCGGACAGGGGATACGTGGCTCACCCCTCCACTTT
TRBV5-1	-	TRBD2	TRBJ2-1	CASSYGAGGYNEQFF	TGCGCCAGCAGCTACGGAGCGGGGGGGTACAATGAGCAGTTCTTC
TRBV6-1	-	-	TRBJ1-5	CASSEGVNQPQHF	TGTGCCAGCAGTGAAGGGGTGAATCAGCCCCAGCATTTT
TRBV6-1	few	-	TRBJ2-7	CASRAGVNYEQYF	TGTGCCAGCCGGGCAGGGGTGAACTACGAGCAGTACTTC
TRBV28	few	TRBD1	TRBJ1-2	CASSLNLLTGTDPANYGYTF	TGTGCCAGCAGTCTTAACTTACTTACCGGGACAGACCCTGCCAACTATGGCTACACCTTC
TRBV19	-	-	TRBJ1-3	CASTRGRQDFVSGNTIYF	TGTGCCAGTACCCGTGGGAGACAGGACTTCGTCTCTGGAAACACCATATATTTT
TRBV29-1	-	-	TRBJ1-2	CSVGAGSTNYGYTF	TGCAGCGTTGGTGCCGGGTCAACTAACTATGGCTACACCTTC
TRBV28	-	-	TRBJ1-1	CASTSSALNTEAFF	TGTGCCAGCACCTCGAGTGCACTGAACACTGAAGCTTTCTTT
TRBV7-8	once	TRBD1	TRBJ1-5	CASSLDRGKQPQHF	TGTGCCAGCAGCTTAGACAGGGGAAAACAGCCCCAGCATTTT
TRBV5-1	-	TRBD2	TRBJ2-7	CASKARDSGIYEQYF	TGCGCCAGCAAAGCTAGAGACAGCGGGATCTACGAGCAGTACTTC
TRBV28	-	TRBD1	TRBJ2-2	CASITDREGTGELFF	TGTGCCAGCATTACGGACAGGGAAGGCACCGGGGAGCTGTTTTTT
TRBV6-6	few	TRBD2	TRBJ2-7	CASIYKAGVYEQYF	TGTGCCAGCATCTACAAGGCGGGGGTCTACGAGCAGTACTTC
TRBV13	-	-	TRBJ2-7	CASSLGDSYEQYF	TGTGCCAGCAGCTTAGGGGACAGCTACGAGCAGTACTTC
TRBV7-6	-	-	TRBJ1-3	CASSSRGQGWTGNTIYF	TGTGCCAGCAGCTCCCGGGGGCAGGGTTGGACTGGAAACACCATATATTTT
TRBV10-3	-	-	TRBJ2-7	CAISESFGFQYF	TGTGCCATCAGTGAGTCCTTTGGCTTCCAGTACTTC
TRBV4-1	-	-	TRBJ2-2	CASSALNTGELFF	TGCGCCAGCAGCGCTTTAAACACCGGGGAGCTGTTTTTT
TRBV13	-	-	TRBJ2-1	CASSRGQRAYNEQFF	TGTGCCAGCAGCCGAGGACAGAGGGCTTACAATGAGCAGTTCTTC
TRBV7-7	-	TRBD1	TRBJ2-1	CASSLAQGAYDEQFF	TGTGCCAGCAGCTTAGCGCAGGGGGCATACGATGAGCAGTTCTTC
TRBV6-4	-	-	TRBJ2-3	CASSESGFSDTQYF	TGTGCCAGCAGTGAATCCGGTTTTTCAGATACGCAGTATTTT
TRBV6-1	-	-	TRBJ2-5	CASTERPRGETQYF	TGTGCCAGCACGGAGCGGCCCAGGGGAGAGACCCAGTACTTC
TRBV11-2	-	-	TRBJ2-2	CASSLGRVNTGELFF	TGTGCCAGCAGCTTAGGAAGGGTTAACACCGGGGAGCTGTTTTTT
TRBV29-1	-	TRBD2	TRBJ2-1	CSFWKSRGGAGVDEQFF	TGCAGCTTTTGGAAATCTCGCGGGGGGGCCGGGGTAGATGAGCAGTTCTTC
TRBV28	-	TRBD1	TRBJ2-1	CASSRRQGRNEQFF	TGTGCCAGCAGTAGAAGACAGGGACGGAATGAGCAGTTCTTC
TRBV11-3	-	-	TRBJ2-2	CASSLKESGELFF	TGTGCCAGCAGCTTAAAGGAATCCGGGGAGCTGTTTTTT
TRBV30	-	-	TRBJ1-4	CAWSQQGGEKLFF	TGTGCCTGGAGTCAACAGGGTGGCGAAAAACTGTTTTTT
TRBV5-6	-	-	TRBJ2-1	CASSLGNEQFF	TGTGCCAGCAGCTTAGGGAACGAGCAGTTCTTC
TRBV6-5	-	TRBD1	TRBJ1-1	CASSYSGQGGTEAFF	TGTGCCAGCAGTTACTCGGGACAGGGGGGAACTGAAGCTTTCTTT
TRBV9	-	-	TRBJ2-7	CASSVGRTSYEQYF	TGTGCCAGCAGCGTAGGCAGGACCTCGTACGAGCAGTACTTC
TRBV6-6	-	TRBD1	TRBJ2-7	CASSKTGVTYEQYF	TGTGCCAGCAGCAAGACAGGGGTCACCTACGAGCAGTACTTC
TRBV11-2	-	-	TRBJ2-7	CASSTYEQYF	TGTGCCAGCAGCACCTACGAGCAGTACTTC
TRBV5-1	medium-sized	TRBD1	TRBJ1-5	CASSLAPSTGANQPQHF	TGCGCCAGCAGCTTGGCCCCTTCGACAGGGGCGAATCAGCCCCAGCATTTT
TRBV5-1	once	-	TRBJ2-3	CASSLASRGTDTQYF	TGCGCCAGCAGCTTAGCTAGCCGAGGGACAGATACGCAGTATTTT
TRBV9	-	-	TRBJ1-6	CASSPKAGQNNSPLHF	TGTGCCAGCAGCCCCAAGGCTGGACAGAATAATTCACCCCTCCACTTT
TRBV6-5	-	TRBD2	TRBJ2-7	CASSLAGTSYEQYF	TGTGCCAGCAGTCTAGCGGGGACCTCCTACGAGCAGTACTTC
TRBV6-1	-	-	TRBJ1-5	CASSVRSESSGIQPQHF	TGTGCCAGCAGTGTACGTTCGGAGAGTTCTGGCATTCAGCCCCAGCATTTT